This entry is about one TCR beta chain. What it binds is not known. Germline V gene lookup returns CDR1 LNHDA and CDR2 SQIVND (reference sequence). Trimming cost V 7 bases and J 6 bases, with 19 bases left between them. This CDR3 spans 14 amino acids. Time point defined: newly diagnosed GD, antithyroid drugs for less than 3 months. Researchers made the TCR library from RNA that was extracted from PBMCs. This specimen comes from a study of regulatory T cells in long-lasting Graves disease. Whole-study results and caveats: Newly diagnosed disease favored TRBV20-1 and TRBJ2-1 over persistent disease.

TCR beta libraries were built with iRepertoire HTBI primers and Arm-PCR of CDR3 regions. TCRdb itself ran the multiplex PCR reads through MiXCR, one entry per CDR3 protein. The table shows about 420,000 distinct CDR3 sequences, with roughly 15% occurring only once. These data were likewise used in another study, on T cells in Graves' hyperthyroidism and ophthalmopathy. According to that study: Patients were excluded for uncontrolled infection, other autoimmune disease, pregnancy or lactation. Among thyroid clonotypes expanded above 0.001, most also appeared in blood.

The rearrangement joins TRBV19 to TRBJ2-7; weak D call: TRBD1 (6 bases). This TCR came from a woman in her late teens or twenties with Graves disease. The sample consisted of peripheral blood mononuclear cells (PBMCs), taken at new diagnosis, from a patient treated with antithyroid drugs. CDR3 in DNA: TGTGCCAGTAAAAGGTCCACAGGGTTCTCCGAGCAGTACTTC. Translation gives CASKRSTGFSEQYF.